These 27 T cell receptor beta chains came from one sample sequenced in a study of OX40 agonist ivuxolimab in advanced cancers. The library was built by means of the immunoSEQ multiplex PCR assay. TCRdb stores this immuneACCESS table with in-frame sequences only. Part of the clones is absent; in the studies checked, under half of the shortfall reflects unresolved V genes, and no reason is known for the rest. This sample is represented by 60,000 or so clones; roughly 86% of them were singletons. The ten largest clones represent about 5.5% of the sample. Here the sequenced sample was CD4+ or CD8+ T cells sorted from blood, taken in a trial of the OX40 agonist ivuxolimab. The receptors come from an adult with an advanced solid tumor such as melanoma, head and neck, liver or kidney cancer.

About this clone: The germline gene is not matched at one end of the junction; a read error may be the cause. The V and J genes are TRBV18 and TRBJ1-1, with TRBD1 identical over 7 bases. Germline V gene sequence: CDR1 KGHSH, CDR2 LQKENI. The CDR3 runs 13 residues. CDR3 DNA sequence: TGTGCCAGCTCACCACTTTCGGACAGGCCCTACGAATTT. It specifies CASSPLSDRPYEF.

The V call is TRBV9, the J call TRBJ2-1; 7 bases are a match to TRBD1. V was clipped by 4 bases and J by 4 bases; unmatched bases: 14. CDR1 is SGDLS, CDR2 YYNGEE, per germline. There are 17 residues in the CDR3. The CDR3 bases are TGTGCCAGCAGCCCCCCCGGATCCGGGACAGCTTACAATGAGCAGTTCTTC. This sequence encodes CASSPPGSGTAYNEQFF. The full variable domain, in which reference TRBV9 and TRBJ2-1 provide the parts outside the CDR3, is DSGVTQTPKHLITATGQRVTLRCSPRSGDLSVYWYQQSLDQGLQFLIQYYNGEERAKGNILERFSAQQFPDLHSELNLSSLELGDSALYFCASSPPGSGTAYNEQFFGPGTRLTVL.

The J gene is TRBJ1-1, the V gene TRBV19; TRBD1 matches 8 bases. This CDR3 comprises 15 residues. CDR1 LNHDA and CDR2 SQIVND come from the germline V gene (reference sequence). V lost 2 bases and J lost 0; bases outside the gene matches: 2. The chain's CDR3 is CASSIQGAVNTEAFF. As DNA, the CDR3 is TGTGCCAGTAGTATACAGGGGGCTGTGAACACTGAAGCTTTCTTT.

The CDR3 DNA reads as TGTGCCAGCAGTGAATCCCGACTAGGAAGAACCGGGGAGCTGTTTTTT. Translating it yields CASSESRLGRTGELFF. The chain combines TRBV25-1 with TRBJ2-2; possible D gene TRBD2, 6 bases. This CDR3 contains 16 residues. The ends were cut back, 1 base at V and 5 bases at J, with 14 bases in the middle. Germline-derived CDR1 and CDR2 are MGHDK and SYGVNS. Full variable domain (rest looked up from reference TRBV25-1 and TRBJ2-2): EADIYQTPRYLVIGTGKKITLECSQTMGHDKMYWYQQDPGMELHLIHYSYGVNSTEKGDLSSESTVSRIRTEHFPLTLESARPSHTSQYLCASSESRLGRTGELFFGEGSRLTVL.

The chain employs TRBV19 and TRBJ2-1; D might be TRBD2 (7 bases). Deletions cut 4 bases from V and 1 base from J, with 11 bases between. The V gene's germline CDR1 is LNHDA and CDR2 SQIVND (reference sequence). The CDR3 is made up of 15 amino acids. CDR3 DNA sequence: TGTGCCAGTAGTAGGGAGGGGGGATCCTACAATGAGCAGTTCTTC. Protein: CASSREGGSYNEQFF.

There are a few counts of this clone. The chain recombines TRBV7-8 with TRBJ1-5; 12 positions match TRBD1. V shed 5 bases, J shed 7 bases, and the junction held 15 bases outside the gene matches. Germline V CDR1 and CDR2: SGHVS, FQNEAQ. The CDR3 has 18 amino acids. CDR3 coding DNA: TGTGCCAGCAGCACCCGATTCCGGGACAGGGGGCTTGGGCAGCCCCAGCATTTT. Encoded protein: CASSTRFRDRGLGQPQHF.

The V and J genes are TRBV27 and TRBJ2-1; the match to TRBD2 covers 14 bases. V dropped 6 bases and J dropped 0; count of bases not matched to a gene: 10. The CDR3 sequence is 19 residues long. Germline CDR1 MNHEY, CDR2 SMNVEV (reference sequence). The DNA for the CDR3 is TGTGCCAGCAGGGGACTAGCGGGAGCTACACTTGCCTCCTACAATGAGCAGTTCTTC. Translation gives CASRGLAGATLASYNEQFF.

This rearrangement joins TRBV2 to TRBJ2-5, with 8 nucleotides matching TRBD2. This CDR3 is built from 15 residues. The junction had 5 bases not matched to a gene; V was cut back by 1 base and J by 4 bases. CDR1 and CDR2 from the germline V gene are SNHLY and FYNNEI. The CDR3 loop is CASSEGPAGVETQYF. The CDR3 nucleotides are TGTGCCAGCAGTGAAGGCCCAGCGGGGGTAGAGACCCAGTACTTC. The whole variable domain, remainder taken from reference TRBV2 and TRBJ2-5, is EPEVTQTPSHQVTQMGQEVILRCVPISNHLYFYWYRQILGQKVEFLVSFYNNEISEKSEIFDDQFSVERPDGSNFTLKIRSTKLEDSAMYFCASSEGPAGVETQYFGPGTRLLVL.

This chain uses TRBV7-9 with TRBJ1-4; weak D call: TRBD1 (5 bases). In germline, CDR1 is SEHNR, CDR2 FQNEAQ (reference sequence). The CDR3 sequence is 16 residues long. Trimming took 0 bases from V and 3 from J, leaving 11 bases between them. CDR3 amino acids: CASSLARGVANEKLFF. For the CDR3, the DNA is TGTGCCAGCAGCTTAGCTCGGGGGGTAGCTAATGAAAAACTGTTTTTT.

The chain combines TRBV18 with TRBJ1-3; D call uncertain. V shed 8 bases and J shed 2 bases, with 4 bases lying between them. The CDR3 runs to 11 residues. CDR1 is KGHSH, CDR2 LQKENI, per germline. This CDR3 reads CASATGNTIYF. The CDR3 DNA reads TGTGCCAGCGCTACTGGAAACACCATATATTTT.

This clone was found a few times. The chain uses TRBV5-1 and TRBJ1-2; the match to TRBD1 covers 7 bases. CDR3 length: 12 amino acids. Germline lookup yields CDR1 SGHRS and CDR2 YFSETQ. V lost 4 bases, J lost 8 bases, and 5 bases stayed unmatched. The CDR3 DNA follows: TGCGCCAGCAGCATGACAGGGACCGGCTACACCTTC. Its protein is CASSMTGTGYTF.

This chain connects TRBV4-3 to TRBJ1-5; D gene uncertain. This CDR3 comprises 18 residues. CDR1 is LGHNA, CDR2 YSLEER, per germline. V gave up 0 bases and J gave up 4 bases, with 19 bases separating them. This chain's CDR3 is CASSQDLAGGGQNQPQHF. The CDR3 DNA reads as TGCGCCAGCAGCCAAGATTTGGCAGGTGGAGGTCAAAATCAGCCCCAGCATTTT.

V gene TRBV28 combines with J gene TRBJ2-3; tentatively, D is TRBD2 (7 bases). Trimming took 3 bases from V and 2 from J, leaving 18 bases between them. Germline CDR1 is MDHEN and CDR2 is SYDVKM. The CDR3 is 17 residues long. Here the CDR3 reads CASSFEEGGGNTDTQYF. In nucleotides, the CDR3 is TGTGCCAGCAGTTTTGAGGAAGGCGGGGGCAACACAGATACGCAGTATTTT. The full variable domain, completed using reference TRBV28 and TRBJ2-3, is DVKVTQSSRYLVKRTGEKVFLECVQDMDHENMFWYRQDPGLGLRLIYFSYDVKMKEKGDIPEGYSVSREKKERFSLILESASTNQTSMYLCASSFEEGGGNTDTQYFGPGTRLTVL.

This clone showed up just once. The gene calls are TRBV30 and TRBJ2-5, with D unresolved. In germline, CDR1 is GTSNPN, CDR2 SVGIG (reference sequence). The CDR3 has 12 residues. V lost 0 bases, J lost 5 bases, and 7 bases lay in between. DNA for the CDR3: TGTGCCTGGAGTGTACTGGTGGAGACCCAGTACTTC. Translated: CAWSVLVETQYF.

The sample holds one count of this clone. The chain couples TRBV10-3 to TRBJ2-4; D ambiguous. In germline, CDR1 is ENHRY, CDR2 SYGVKD. V gave up 4 bases and J gave up 2 bases, with 6 bases separating them. This CDR3 has 13 residues. CDR3 sequence: CAISGATKNIQYF. The CDR3 DNA sequence: TGTGCCATCAGTGGGGCGACCAAAAACATTCAGTACTTC.

The chain joins TRBV9 to TRBJ1-2, with D perhaps TRBD1 (6 bases). Looked up from germline, CDR1 is SGDLS and CDR2 is YYNGEE. The CDR3 consists of 14 residues. V was clipped by 4 bases and J by 8 bases, with 18 bases between them. In nucleotides, the CDR3 is TGTGCCAGCAGCTCCACCGGGACAAGCTACGGCTACACCTTC. This sequence encodes CASSSTGTSYGYTF.

V gene TRBV19 combines with J gene TRBJ1-5; no clear D gene. Germline V gene data show CDR1 as LNHDA and CDR2 as SQIVND (reference sequence). Trimming shortened V by 8 bases and J by 2 bases, and 13 bases separated the two germline ends. The CDR3 loop spans 14 amino acids. CDR3 coding DNA: TGTGCCAGTCAAAACCGGCAGGGCAATCAGCCCCAGCATTTT. Translation: CASQNRQGNQPQHF.

This clone showed up just once. The same CDR3 arises from other DNA sequences in this sample as well. The chain recombines TRBV7-3 with TRBJ1-1, with D possibly TRBD1 on 5 matching bases. The CDR3 contains 13 residues. CDR1 and CDR2 from the germline V gene are SGHTA and FQGTGA. V was cut by 1 base and J by 3 bases, with 6 bases left in between. The CDR3 bases are TGTGCCAGCAGCTTAAGGGGGGACACTGAAGCTTTCTTT. Residues: CASSLRGDTEAFF.

The chain uses TRBV6-5 and TRBJ1-6; TRBD1 is a possible D gene (6 bases). Germline values: CDR1 MNHEY, CDR2 SVGAGI. CDR3 length: 15 residues. Trimming stripped 2 bases from V and 7 bases from J, with 12 bases between. The CDR3 DNA reads as TGTGCCAGCAGTTACGGTCGGACAGAGAATTCACCCCTCCACTTT. Translating gives CASSYGRTENSPLHF.

This clone was observed once. The chain uses TRBV4-3 and TRBJ2-1, with D tentatively TRBD1 or TRBD2 (5 bases each). V lost 0 bases and J lost 3, with 18 bases in between. Germline CDR1 is LGHNA and CDR2 is YSLEER. The CDR3 consists of 18 residues. CDR3 bases: TGCGCCAGCAGCCAAGAACCCCCGGGGCTAGCCGGCTACAATGAGCAGTTCTTC. Translating it yields CASSQEPPGLAGYNEQFF.

Only a few counts were recorded for this clone. V is TRBV6-1 and J is TRBJ1-5; D may be TRBD1 (6 bases). This CDR3 has 13 amino acids. Trimming shortened V by 6 bases and J by 5 bases, and 11 bases separated the two germline ends. Germline V CDR1 and CDR2: MNHNS, SASEGT. In nucleotides, the CDR3 is TGTGCCAGCAGACGACAGGCGGATCAGCCCCAGCATTTT. Translation: CASRRQADQPQHF.

This clone appeared once. V and J are TRBV27 and TRBJ2-3, with D unclear. Trimming took 8 bases from V and 6 from J, leaving 9 bases between them. The CDR3 length is 11 residues. Germline lookup yields CDR1 MNHEY and CDR2 SMNVEV (reference sequence). Written as DNA, the CDR3 is TGTGCCAGCGCCCTACTGGATACGCAGTATTTT. This translates into CASALLDTQYF.

The rearrangement uses TRBV30 and TRBJ2-5, with D unclear. Germline-derived CDR1 and CDR2 are GTSNPN and SVGIG (reference sequence). The CDR3 spans 14 residues. The V end lost 0 bases, the J end lost 2 bases, and 10 bases lay between the germline ends. The CDR3 sequence is CAWSVLTVQETQYF. As DNA, the CDR3 is TGTGCCTGGAGTGTACTTACGGTTCAAGAGACCCAGTACTTC.

The chain recombines TRBV5-1 with TRBJ2-5, with TRBD1 identical over 8 bases. Trimming cost V 0 bases and J 2 bases; bases outside gene matches: 6. Per the germline V gene, CDR1 is SGHRS and CDR2 is YFSETQ. CDR3 size: 16 residues. The CDR3 DNA sequence: TGCGCCAGCAGCTTGGGGCAGGGGGCAGGTCAAGAGACCCAGTACTTC. It codes for CASSLGQGAGQETQYF.

The V call is TRBV14, the J call TRBJ2-7; 8 bases fit TRBD1. The CDR3 extends over 15 amino acids. Germline CDR1 SGHDN, CDR2 FVKESK. Losses at the gene ends were 4 bases for V and 3 bases for J; bases not matched to a gene: 8. The CDR3 here is CASSLRTGWNYEQYF. Written as DNA, the CDR3 is TGTGCCAGCAGCCTAAGGACAGGGTGGAACTACGAGCAGTACTTC.

V is TRBV11-2 and J is TRBJ1-1; no clear D gene. V was cut by 0 bases and J by 4 bases, with 12 bases left in between. Per the germline V gene, CDR1 is SGHAT and CDR2 is FQNNGV. The CDR3 spans 15 residues. CDR3 sequence (DNA): TGTGCCAGCAGCTTAGATCGCGTAGGGCTCACTGAAGCTTTCTTT. This gives the protein CASSLDRVGLTEAFF. The full variable domain, its missing parts supplied by reference TRBV11-2 and TRBJ1-1, is EAGVAQSPRYKIIEKRQSVAFWCNPISGHATLYWYQQILGQGPKLLIQFQNNGVVDDSQLPKDRFSAERLKGVDSTLKIQPAKLEDSAVYLCASSLDRVGLTEAFFGQGTRLTVV.

J is TRBJ1-6 and V is TRBV25-1, with D unresolved. The CDR3 covers 13 residues. Germline CDR1 MGHDK, CDR2 SYGVNS. V was trimmed by 2 bases and J by 7 bases, leaving 6 bases between them. CDR3 amino acids: CASSEIGNSPLHF. Written as DNA, the CDR3 is TGTGCCAGCAGTGAAATCGGCAATTCACCCCTCCACTTT.